A selection of T cell receptor beta chains follows, all from one sample in a study of T cells in Graves' hyperthyroidism and ophthalmopathy. TCRdb reanalysed the multiplex PCR reads using MiXCR and keeps one entry per CDR3 protein. The table lists over 550,000 distinct CDR3 sequences, over 15% of them singletons. Sequenced input: blood. The receptors were sampled from a woman between 18 and 30 years old with Graves' hyperthyroidism. CDR3s include the opening cysteine and the closing phenylalanine or tryptophan. The D gene is left open where the match is weak. Expanded clones are given a class, and other clones once, few, many or no size at all.

TRBJ1-2 | . | TRBV28 | . | CASSLVGSKRDGYTF | TGTGCCAGCAGTTTAGTAGGCAGTAAGAGGGATGGCTACACCTTC
TRBJ2-3 | many | TRBV3-1 | TRBD2 | CASSPGTRATDTQYF | TGTGCCAGCAGCCCCGGGACTAGGGCCACAGATACGCAGTATTTT
TRBJ2-1 | many | TRBV14 | TRBD2 | CASSQRAGLYNEQFF | TGTGCCAGCAGCCAACGAGCGGGGCTCTACAATGAGCAGTTCTTC
TRBJ2-5 | many | TRBV27 | TRBD1 | CASSLRRDRGETQYF | TGTGCCAGCAGTTTACGCCGGGACAGGGGAGAGACCCAGTACTTC
TRBJ2-3 | . | TRBV13 | TRBD2 | CASTLSGRASTDTQYF | TGTGCCAGCACCCTTAGCGGGCGCGCTAGCACAGATACGCAGTATTTT
TRBJ2-3 | many | TRBV7-2 | . | CASARPADTQYF | TGTGCCAGCGCTCGCCCCGCGGATACGCAGTATTTT
TRBJ1-5 | few | TRBV5-5 | TRBD1 | CASSLGLQGRQPQHF | TGTGCCAGCAGCTTGGGGTTACAGGGGCGACAGCCCCAGCATTTT
TRBJ1-5 | few | TRBV19 | . | CASSIQDSNQPQHF | TGTGCCAGTAGTATCCAGGATAGCAATCAGCCCCAGCATTTT
TRBJ2-7 | many | TRBV12-3/TRBV12-4 | . | CASSFPGTALGEQYF | TGTGCCAGCAGTTTTCCCGGGACCGCCTTGGGCGAGCAGTACTTC
TRBJ2-7 | many | TRBV20-1 | . | CSASKPGAYEQYF | TGCAGTGCTAGTAAGCCGGGGGCCTACGAGCAGTACTTC
TRBJ2-3 | . | TRBV6-1 | . | CASSSWGTQYF | TGTGCCAGCAGCTCCTGGGGTACGCAGTATTTT
TRBJ1-6 | . | TRBV7-2 | . | CASSSPGSPLHF | TGTGCCAGCAGCTCCCCGGGTTCACCCCTCCACTTT
TRBJ2-7 | many | TRBV7-2 | TRBD1 | CASSNDRENEQYF | TGTGCCAGCAGCAACGACAGGGAGAACGAGCAGTACTTC